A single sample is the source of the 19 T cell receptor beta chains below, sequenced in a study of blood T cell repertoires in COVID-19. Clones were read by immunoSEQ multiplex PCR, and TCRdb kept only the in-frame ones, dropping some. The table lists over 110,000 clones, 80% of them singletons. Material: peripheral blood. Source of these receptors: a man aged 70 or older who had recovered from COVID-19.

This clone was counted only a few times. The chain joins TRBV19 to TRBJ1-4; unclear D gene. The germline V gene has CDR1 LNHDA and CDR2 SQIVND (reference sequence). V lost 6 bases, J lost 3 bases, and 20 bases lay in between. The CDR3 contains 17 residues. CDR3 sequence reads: CASSPGRVRQPNEKLFF. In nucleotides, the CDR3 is TGTGCCAGTAGCCCCGGGCGGGTTCGGCAGCCTAATGAAAAACTGTTTTTT.

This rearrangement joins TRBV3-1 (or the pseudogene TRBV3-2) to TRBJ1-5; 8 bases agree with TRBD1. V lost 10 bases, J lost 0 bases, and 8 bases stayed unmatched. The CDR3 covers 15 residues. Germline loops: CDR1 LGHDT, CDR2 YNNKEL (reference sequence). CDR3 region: CAIREGTGSNQPQHF. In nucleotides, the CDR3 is TGTGCCATCCGAGAAGGGACAGGTAGCAATCAGCCCCAGCATTTT.

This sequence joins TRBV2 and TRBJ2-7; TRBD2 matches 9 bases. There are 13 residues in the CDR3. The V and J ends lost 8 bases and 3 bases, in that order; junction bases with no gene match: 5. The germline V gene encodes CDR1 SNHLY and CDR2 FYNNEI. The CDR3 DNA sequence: TGTGCCAGCGCAGGGACTAGCCTCTACGAGCAGTACTTC. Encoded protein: CASAGTSLYEQYF.

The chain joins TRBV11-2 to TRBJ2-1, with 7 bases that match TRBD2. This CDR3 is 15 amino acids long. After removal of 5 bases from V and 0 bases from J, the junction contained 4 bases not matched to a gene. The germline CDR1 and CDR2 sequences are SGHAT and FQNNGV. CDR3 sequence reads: CASSLSGSSYNEQFF. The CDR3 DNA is TGTGCCAGCAGCCTTAGCGGGTCCTCCTACAATGAGCAGTTCTTC.

CDR3 protein: CASSLSIEDREYF. In DNA, the CDR3 is TGTGCCAGCAGCTTATCAATAGAGGACAGGGAGTACTTC. The genes are TRBV7-8 and TRBJ2-7, with 8 bases lining up with TRBD1. The trim removed 2 bases at V and 11 bases at J, leaving 8 bases unmatched. Germline V gene data show CDR1 as SGHVS and CDR2 as FQNEAQ. The CDR3 totals 13 residues. The entire variable domain, with the rest obtained from reference TRBV7-8 and TRBJ2-7, is as follows: GAGVSQSPRYKVAKRGQDVALRCDPISGHVSLFWYQQALGQGPEFLTYFQNEAQLDKSGLPSDRFFAERPEGSVSTLKIQRTQQEDSAVYLCASSLSIEDREYFGPGTRLTVT.

The CDR3 region has the DNA TGCAGCGCTCAGATCATCTACAATGAGCAGTTCTTC. This gives the protein CSAQIIYNEQFF. The chain couples TRBV29-1 to TRBJ2-1; D is undetermined. In germline, CDR1 is SQVTM, CDR2 ANQGSEA. The CDR3 is 12 amino acids. V lost 7 bases to trimming and J lost 3 bases, with 10 bases between them.

The CDR3 sequence: CASSYHTGEAQYF. The CDR3 bases are TGTGCCAGCAGTTACCACACAGGAGAGGCGCAGTATTTT. This chain connects TRBV6-6 to TRBJ2-3; D perhaps matches TRBD1 (5 bases). This CDR3 has 13 amino acids. CDR1 is MNHNY, CDR2 SVGAGI, per germline (reference sequence). Trimming stripped 2 bases from V and 10 bases from J, with 13 bases between.

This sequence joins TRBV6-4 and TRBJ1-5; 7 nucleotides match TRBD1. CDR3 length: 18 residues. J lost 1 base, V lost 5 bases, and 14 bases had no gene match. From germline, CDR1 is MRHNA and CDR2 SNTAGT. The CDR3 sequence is CASSTRDSLSKSNQPQHF. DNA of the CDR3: TGTGCCAGCAGTACCCGGGACAGCCTCTCGAAGAGCAATCAGCCCCAGCATTTT.

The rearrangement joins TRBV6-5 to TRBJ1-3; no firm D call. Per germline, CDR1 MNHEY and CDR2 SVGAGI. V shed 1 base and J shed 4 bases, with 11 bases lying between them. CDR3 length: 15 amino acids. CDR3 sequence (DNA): TGTGCCAGCAGTTACTTAGGGAGCGCAGGAAACACCATATATTTT. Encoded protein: CASSYLGSAGNTIYF.

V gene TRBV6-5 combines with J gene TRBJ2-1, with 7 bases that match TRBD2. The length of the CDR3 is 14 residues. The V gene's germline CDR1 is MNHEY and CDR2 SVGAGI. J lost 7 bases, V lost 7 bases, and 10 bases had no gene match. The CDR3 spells CASTLAGVGNEQFF. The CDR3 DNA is TGTGCCAGCACGTTGGCGGGAGTGGGTAATGAGCAGTTCTTC.

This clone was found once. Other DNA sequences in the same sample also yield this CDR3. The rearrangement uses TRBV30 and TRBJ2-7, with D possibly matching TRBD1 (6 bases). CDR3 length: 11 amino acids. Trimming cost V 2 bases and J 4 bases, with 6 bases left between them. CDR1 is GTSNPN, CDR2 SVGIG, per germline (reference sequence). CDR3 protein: CAWSRGYEQYF. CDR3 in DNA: TGTGCCTGGAGTAGGGGGTACGAGCAGTACTTC.

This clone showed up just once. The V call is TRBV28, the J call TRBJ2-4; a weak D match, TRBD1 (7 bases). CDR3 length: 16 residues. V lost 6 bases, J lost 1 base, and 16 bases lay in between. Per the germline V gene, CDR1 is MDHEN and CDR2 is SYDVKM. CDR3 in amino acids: CASSGRDSGAKNIQYF. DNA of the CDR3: TGTGCCAGCAGCGGCCGGGACAGCGGGGCCAAAAACATTCAGTACTTC.

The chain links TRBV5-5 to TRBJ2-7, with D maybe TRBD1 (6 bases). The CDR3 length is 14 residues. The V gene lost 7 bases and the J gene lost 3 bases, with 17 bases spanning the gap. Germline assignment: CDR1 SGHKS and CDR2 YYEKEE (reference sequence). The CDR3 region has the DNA TGTGCCAGCGCCGGCCTCAGGGACAACTACGAGCAGTACTTC. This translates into CASAGLRDNYEQYF.

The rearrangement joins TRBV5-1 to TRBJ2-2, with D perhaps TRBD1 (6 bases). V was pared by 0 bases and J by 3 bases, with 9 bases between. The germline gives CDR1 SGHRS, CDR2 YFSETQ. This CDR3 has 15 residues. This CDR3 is CASSLGTDYTGELFF. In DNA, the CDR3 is TGCGCCAGCAGCTTGGGGACAGACTACACCGGGGAGCTGTTTTTT.

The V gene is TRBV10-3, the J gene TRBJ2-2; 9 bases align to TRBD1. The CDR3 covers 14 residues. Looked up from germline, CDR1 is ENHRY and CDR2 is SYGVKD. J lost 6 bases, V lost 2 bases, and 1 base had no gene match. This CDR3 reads CAISEGTGSGELFF. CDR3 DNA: TGTGCCATCAGTGAGGGGACAGGGTCCGGGGAGCTGTTTTTT.

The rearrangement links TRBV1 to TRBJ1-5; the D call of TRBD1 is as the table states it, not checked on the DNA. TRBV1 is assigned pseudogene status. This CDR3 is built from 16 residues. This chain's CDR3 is CTSSPINRGSNQPQHF. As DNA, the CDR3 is TGCACCAGCAGCCCAATCAACAGGGGAAGCAATCAGCCCCAGCATTTT.

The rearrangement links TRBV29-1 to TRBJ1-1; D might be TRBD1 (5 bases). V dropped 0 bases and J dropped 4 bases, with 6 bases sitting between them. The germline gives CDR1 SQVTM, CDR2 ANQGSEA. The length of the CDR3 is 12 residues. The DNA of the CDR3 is TGCAGCGTTGAAGACAGGGTCACTGAAGCTTTCTTT. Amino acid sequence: CSVEDRVTEAFF. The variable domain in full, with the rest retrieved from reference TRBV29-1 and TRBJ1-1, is SAVISQKPSRDICQRGTSLTIQCQVDSQVTMMFWYRQQPGQSLTLIATANQGSEATYESGFVIDKFPISRPNLTFSTLTVSNMSPEDSSIYLCSVEDRVTEAFFGQGTRLTVV.

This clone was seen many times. The CDR3 here is CASSQLAGDYNEQFF. The DNA for the CDR3 is TGCGCCAGCAGCCAATTAGCGGGAGACTACAATGAGCAGTTCTTC. The chain uses TRBV4-3 and TRBJ2-1, with 9 bases identical to TRBD2. There are 15 residues in the CDR3. CDR1 is LGHNA and CDR2 is YSLEER in the germline V gene. Trimming cost V 2 bases and J 3 bases; bases outside gene matches: 2.

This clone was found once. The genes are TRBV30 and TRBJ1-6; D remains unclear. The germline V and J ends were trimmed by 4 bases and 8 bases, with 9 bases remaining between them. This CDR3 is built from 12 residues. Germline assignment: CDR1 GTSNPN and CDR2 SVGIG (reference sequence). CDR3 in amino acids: CAWTLSDSPLHF. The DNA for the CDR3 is TGTGCCTGGACCTTGTCGGATTCACCCCTCCACTTT.